This passage covers 27 T cell receptor beta chains from one sample sequenced in a study of cytomegalovirus exposure and HLA in healthy donors. Amplification used 60 Vbeta primers and 13 Jbeta primers. Only in-frame clones appear in the TCRdb table, and some are missing; sequencing was by immunoSEQ multiplex PCR. The table has about 120,000 clones, around two thirds seen once. Material: PBMCs. Receptor source: a woman aged 40 to 49 in good health and CMV-seropositive.

V gene TRBV19 combines with J gene TRBJ2-6, with 7 positions matching TRBD1. J was trimmed by 2 bases and V by 4 bases; bases with no gene match: 8. The germline CDR1 and CDR2 sequences are LNHDA and SQIVND (reference sequence). The CDR3 loop spans 17 amino acids. CDR3 sequence: CASSTRLGGAGANVLTF. CDR3 nucleotides: TGTGCCAGTAGTACGAGGTTAGGGGGCGCTGGGGCCAACGTCCTGACTTTC.

This chain connects TRBV2 to TRBJ1-2; D might be TRBD1 (6 bases). This CDR3 comprises 15 residues. V was shortened by 4 bases and J by 3 bases, with 15 bases between the two germline ends. Germline V gives CDR1 SNHLY, CDR2 FYNNEI. The CDR3 sequence: CASSAQRQDHYGYTF. The CDR3 coding sequence is TGTGCCAGCAGTGCCCAACGACAGGACCACTATGGCTACACCTTC.

This chain uses TRBV4-1 with TRBJ2-7; TRBD1 matches 9 bases. The length of the CDR3 is 15 residues. CDR1 is MGHRA, CDR2 YSYEKL, per germline. The trim removed 0 bases at V and 6 bases at J, leaving 6 bases unmatched. This CDR3 reads CASSQEGQGVSEQYF. CDR3 bases: TGCGCCAGCAGCCAAGAGGGACAGGGTGTCTCCGAGCAGTACTTC.

V is TRBV27 and J is TRBJ1-2; tentative D call: TRBD1 (6 bases). The V end was cut by 6 bases, the J end by 4 bases, with 9 bases between. This CDR3 spans 12 amino acids. Germline V CDR1 and CDR2: MNHEY, SMNVEV (reference sequence). CDR3 DNA sequence: TGTGCCAGCAGGCAGGGGATCTATGGCTACACCTTC. Encoded protein: CASRQGIYGYTF.

The rearrangement uses TRBV6-5 and TRBJ2-3, with D maybe TRBD2 (6 bases). Germline CDR1 is MNHEY and CDR2 is SVGAGI. This CDR3 is built from 13 residues. V dropped 11 bases and J dropped 4 bases, with 16 bases sitting between them. The chain's CDR3 is CASSEGRPDTQYF. The CDR3 DNA sequence: TGTGCCTCTTCGGAGGGAAGACCAGATACGCAGTATTTT.

In this sample, this clone turned up a few times. The genes are TRBV28 and TRBJ1-5; D not resolved. The V and J ends lost 3 bases and 11 bases respectively, with 14 bases between them. The germline CDR1 and CDR2 sequences are MDHEN and SYDVKM. The CDR3 is 13 residues long. This chain's CDR3 is CASSFVNYRAQHF. CDR3 DNA: TGTGCCAGCAGTTTCGTTAATTACCGGGCCCAGCATTTT.

The chain has TRBV7-6 and TRBJ2-2; D may be TRBD1 (6 bases). V was shortened by 4 bases and J by 1 base, with 13 bases between the two germline ends. In germline, CDR1 is SGHVS, CDR2 FNYEAQ. The CDR3 spans 16 residues. CDR3 sequence reads: CASSSSIRGNTGELFF. DNA for the CDR3: TGTGCCAGCAGCTCTAGCATCAGGGGGAACACCGGGGAGCTGTTTTTT.

J is TRBJ1-1 and V is TRBV11-2; D remains ambiguous. V was shortened by 5 bases and J by 0 bases, with 7 bases between the two germline ends. The CDR3 consists of 13 residues. The V gene's germline CDR1 is SGHAT and CDR2 FQNNGV. CDR3 sequence reads: CASSNMLNTEAFF. The CDR3 DNA sequence: TGTGCCAGCAGCAATATGTTGAACACTGAAGCTTTCTTT.

This chain joins TRBV19 and TRBJ1-2; 9 nucleotides line up with TRBD1. This CDR3 is 15 amino acids long. Germline CDR1 and CDR2: LNHDA and SQIVND (reference sequence). The V and J ends lost 5 bases and 3 bases, in that order; junction bases with no gene match: 7. The DNA of the CDR3 is TGTGCCAGTAGTCTTTTGGACAGGGGTGACTATGGCTACACCTTC. It yields the protein CASSLLDRGDYGYTF.

The chain joins TRBV25-1 to TRBJ2-2, with a tentative D call TRBD1 (5 bases). V was shortened by 3 bases and J by 0 bases, with 8 bases between the two germline ends. The V gene's germline CDR1 is MGHDK and CDR2 SYGVNS. The CDR3 consists of 15 residues. CDR3 loop: CASSDRTPNTGELFF. The CDR3 DNA reads TGTGCCAGCAGTGACCGGACACCGAACACCGGGGAGCTGTTTTTT.

The chain is built from TRBV5-8 and TRBJ2-5; tentative D call: TRBD2 (5 bases). Germline CDR1 and CDR2: SGHTS and YDEGEE. V shed 0 bases and J shed 0 bases, with 12 bases lying between them. The CDR3 runs to 16 residues. The chain's CDR3 is CASSLARGWNQETQYF. The CDR3 DNA is TGTGCCAGCAGCTTGGCCCGGGGTTGGAACCAAGAGACCCAGTACTTC.

The table lists this clone with a count of one. This chain joins TRBV27 and TRBJ1-2, with 7 positions matching TRBD1. The trim removed 5 bases at V and 8 bases at J, leaving 8 bases unmatched. The CDR3 length is 13 residues. Germline CDR1 reads MNHEY; CDR2 reads SMNVEV (reference sequence). The DNA for the CDR3 is TGTGCCAGCAGTACGAACAGGGGCAGGGGCTACACCTTC. As protein: CASSTNRGRGYTF.

This clone was picked up a small number of times. The chain links TRBV9 to TRBJ2-1; 8 bases map to TRBD1. This CDR3 region has 16 residues. The V segment lost 0 bases and the J segment 7 bases; nucleotides outside the gene matches: 9. Germline-derived CDR1 and CDR2 are SGDLS and YYNGEE. The CDR3 DNA reads TGTGCCAGCAGCGTAGCGTCGGACAGGGTGGTTAATGAGCAGTTCTTC. Translation gives CASSVASDRVVNEQFF.

V is TRBV19 and J is TRBJ1-4, with 9 bases matching TRBD1. The J segment lost 8 bases and the V segment lost 4 bases, leaving 5 bases of the junction unmatched. Germline values: CDR1 LNHDA, CDR2 SQIVND (reference sequence). The CDR3 spans 14 residues. In nucleotides, the CDR3 is TGTGCCAGTAGTAAGCGGGGACAGGGAGAAAAACTGTTTTTT. Translated: CASSKRGQGEKLFF. The whole variable domain, filled in from reference TRBV19 and TRBJ1-4, reads DGGITQSPKYLFRKEGQNVTLSCEQNLNHDAMYWYRQDPGQGLRLIYYSQIVNDFQKGDIAEGYSVSREKKESFPLTVTSAQKNPTAFYLCASSKRGQGEKLFFGSGTQLSVL.

The rearrangement uses TRBV30 and TRBJ2-1; D is perhaps TRBD2 (5 bases). Deletions cut 0 bases from V and 13 bases from J, with 19 bases between. The CDR3 loop spans 14 amino acids. The V gene's germline CDR1 is GTSNPN and CDR2 SVGIG (reference sequence). CDR3 sequence reads: CAWSVQISTAGQFF. Here the CDR3 DNA reads TGTGCCTGGAGTGTACAGATTTCGACTGCGGGCCAGTTCTTC.

This clone was recorded a few times. V and J are TRBV5-6 and TRBJ1-2; D perhaps matches TRBD1 (5 bases). Germline V CDR1 and CDR2: SGHDT, YYEEEE. The CDR3 sequence is 15 residues long. V was pared by 2 bases and J by 4 bases, with 15 bases between. This chain's CDR3 is CASSLTGRPLYGYTF. CDR3 sequence (DNA): TGTGCCAGCAGCTTAACAGGACGGCCCCTCTATGGCTACACCTTC.

This clone was seen repeatedly, ten times or more. V gene TRBV19 combines with J gene TRBJ2-7, with a weak D call TRBD1 (6 bases). The CDR3 runs to 13 residues. Germline assignment: CDR1 LNHDA and CDR2 SQIVND (reference sequence). The V end was cut by 11 bases, the J end by 0 bases, with 14 bases between. The CDR3 DNA reads TGTGCCTCCCGGGACATCTCCTCCTACGAGCAGTACTTC. This translates into CASRDISSYEQYF.

The chain uses TRBV6-1 and TRBJ2-3; possible D gene TRBD1, 7 bases. The CDR3 sequence is 15 residues long. V lost 3 bases, J lost 2 bases, and 12 bases lay in between. Germline V gene sequence: CDR1 MNHNS, CDR2 SASEGT. The DNA of the CDR3 is TGTGCCAGCAGTGAGGGGGGACAGTTCACAGATACGCAGTATTTT. This translates into CASSEGGQFTDTQYF.

About this clone itself: The sample contains more than one DNA sequence encoding this CDR3. The rearrangement uses TRBV4-2 and TRBJ2-7; the D gene is possibly TRBD2 (5 bases). CDR1 is LGHNA and CDR2 is YNFKEQ in the germline V gene. The V end was cut by 4 bases, the J end by 4 bases, with 23 bases between. CDR3 length equals 17 residues. The CDR3 reads CASSRLGEADNSYEQYF. The CDR3 DNA reads as TGTGCCAGCAGCCGCCTCGGGGAAGCAGATAACTCTTACGAGCAGTACTTC.

This chain joins TRBV6-1 and TRBJ2-7; D possibly corresponds to TRBD1 (6 bases). The germline V gene has CDR1 MNHNS and CDR2 SASEGT. Between the trimmed V and J ends, which lost 5 bases and 1 base, there was a span of 12 bases. The CDR3 covers 14 residues. In DNA, the CDR3 is TGTGCCAGCAGTCCCCGGGACAAGTCCTACGAGCAGTACTTC. Amino acids: CASSPRDKSYEQYF.

This clone turned up a few times. The J gene is TRBJ1-4, the V gene TRBV7-8, with 7 nucleotides matching TRBD1. Losses at the gene ends were 3 bases for V and 4 bases for J; bases not matched to a gene: 2. The V gene's germline CDR1 is SGHVS and CDR2 FQNEAQ. The CDR3 totals 14 residues. The CDR3 sequence: CASSLTGSNEKLFF. In DNA form, the CDR3 reads TGTGCCAGCAGCTTGACAGGGAGTAATGAAAAACTGTTTTTT.

The J gene is TRBJ2-1, the V gene TRBV5-5, with a possible D match to TRBD1 (6 bases). CDR3 length: 14 amino acids. CDR1 SGHKS and CDR2 YYEKEE come from the germline V gene (reference sequence). The V end was cut by 2 bases, the J end by 9 bases, with 15 bases between. CDR3 nucleotides: TGTGCCAGCAGCTTCAACAGGGTTTTTGGTGAGCAGTTCTTC. Encoded protein: CASSFNRVFGEQFF.

The chain uses TRBV10-3 and TRBJ2-2, with 8 bases lining up with TRBD2. After removal of 7 bases from V and 4 bases from J, the junction contained 14 bases not matched to a gene. The CDR3 covers 17 residues. Per germline, CDR1 ENHRY and CDR2 SYGVKD. CDR3: CAITMRGTRSSTGELFF. CDR3 bases: TGTGCCATCACCATGAGAGGGACTAGAAGTTCCACCGGGGAGCTGTTTTTT.

V gene TRBV6-1 combines with J gene TRBJ1-1; possible D gene TRBD1, 5 bases. Germline V gene sequence: CDR1 MNHNS, CDR2 SASEGT. With 4 bases removed from V and 9 bases from J, the gap between germline ends came to 24 bases. The CDR3 length is 16 residues. The DNA for the CDR3 is TGTGCCAGCAGTGCCTGGATGGGGGGGACCCCGGGTAAAGCTTTCTTT. Protein sequence: CASSAWMGGTPGKAFF.

This chain joins TRBV5-1 and TRBJ2-6, with 8 positions matching TRBD1. CDR1 is SGHRS, CDR2 YFSETQ, per germline. The length of the CDR3 is 20 residues. Losses at the gene ends were 3 bases for V and 1 base for J; bases not matched to a gene: 15. CDR3 in amino acids: CASSWLARDRMPSGANVLTF. The DNA for the CDR3 is TGCGCCAGCAGCTGGTTGGCCCGGGACAGGATGCCTTCTGGGGCCAACGTCCTGACTTTC.

The chain is built from TRBV2 and TRBJ2-7; 7 nucleotides line up with TRBD1. J lost 2 bases, V lost 0 bases, and 10 bases had no gene match. This CDR3 comprises 17 residues. CDR1 and CDR2 from the germline V gene are SNHLY and FYNNEI. CDR3 amino acids: CASSEAPGTVYTYEQYF. The CDR3 DNA follows: TGTGCCAGCAGTGAAGCGCCCGGGACAGTGTATACCTACGAGCAGTACTTC.

V gene TRBV5-1 combines with J gene TRBJ2-5, with a tentative D call TRBD1 (6 bases). The CDR3 totals 14 residues. Germline loops: CDR1 SGHRS, CDR2 YFSETQ. V lost 5 bases to trimming and J lost 4 bases, with 15 bases between them. CDR3 region: CASRQGSTVETQYF. The DNA of the CDR3 is TGCGCCAGCAGGCAGGGGTCTACGGTAGAGACCCAGTACTTC.